The entry below describes one T cell receptor (beta chain). The sample comes from a study of blood T cell repertoires in COVID-19. The overall study: The United States, Italy and Spain provided the acute and convalescent COVID-19 samples.

The authors' processing: Nucleated cell counts were estimated from reference gene primer amplification. Clones were read by immunoSEQ multiplex PCR, and TCRdb kept only the in-frame ones, dropping some. V, J and clone size are those of that table, while D and trimming were read from the DNA. This table holds more than 95,000 clones, 87% found once. Trimming cost V 6 bases and J 3 bases; bases outside gene matches: 11. Germline CDR1 and CDR2: LNHNV and YYDKDF (reference sequence). CDR3 length equals 17 residues. The rearrangement joins TRBV15 to TRBJ1-4; 9 bases map to TRBD1. Material for sequencing was peripheral blood. The sequence derives from a man between 45 and 60 years old in a cohort sampled during active COVID-19. CDR3 loop: CATRGGIDRGANEKLFF. The DNA for the CDR3 is TGTGCCACCAGGGGGGGCATAGACAGGGGGGCTAATGAAAAACTGTTTTTT.